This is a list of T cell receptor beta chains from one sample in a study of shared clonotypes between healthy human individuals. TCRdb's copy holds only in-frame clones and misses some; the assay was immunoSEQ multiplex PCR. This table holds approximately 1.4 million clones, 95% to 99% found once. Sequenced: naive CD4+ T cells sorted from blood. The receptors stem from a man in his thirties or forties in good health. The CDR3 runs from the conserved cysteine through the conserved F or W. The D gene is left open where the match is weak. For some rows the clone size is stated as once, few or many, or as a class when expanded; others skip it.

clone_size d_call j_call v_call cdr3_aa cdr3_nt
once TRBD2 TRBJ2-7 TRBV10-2 CASSPTSGRSYEQYF TGCGCCAGCAGTCCAACTAGCGGGAGGTCCTACGAGCAGTACTTC
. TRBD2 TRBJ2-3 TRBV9 CASSVGPFGSGTPGVTDTQYF TGTGCCAGCAGCGTAGGCCCCTTTGGTAGCGGGACCCCCGGGGTTACAGATACGCAGTATTTT
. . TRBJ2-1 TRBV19 CASSLLVSNEQFF TGTGCCAGTTCTTTACTAGTCAGCAATGAGCAGTTCTTC
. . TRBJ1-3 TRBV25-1 CASTQGYTIYF TGTGCCAGCACTCAGGGTTACACCATATATTTT
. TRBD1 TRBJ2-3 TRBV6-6 CASSSQGAVDTQYF TGTGCCAGCAGTTCACAGGGGGCGGTGGATACGCAGTATTTT
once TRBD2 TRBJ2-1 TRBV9 CASSAQGRVSYNEQFF TGTGCCAGCAGCGCTCAAGGGAGGGTTTCCTACAATGAGCAGTTCTTC
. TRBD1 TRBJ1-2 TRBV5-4 CASSSPGAGGPVNYGYTF TGTGCCAGCAGCTCCCCCGGGGCAGGGGGGCCGGTAAACTATGGCTACACCTTC
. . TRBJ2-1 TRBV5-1 CASSPGPSRTSNRDEQFF TGCGCCAGCAGCCCCGGCCCGTCAAGGACTTCCAATAGGGATGAGCAGTTCTTC
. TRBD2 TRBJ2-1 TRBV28 CASSFPQGLAGSNEQFF TGTGCCAGCAGTTTCCCCCAAGGACTAGCGGGGAGTAATGAGCAGTTCTTC
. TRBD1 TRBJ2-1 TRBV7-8 CASSSTRGTATLEQFF TGTGCCAGCAGCTCTACAAGGGGGACAGCCACCCTTGAGCAGTTCTTC
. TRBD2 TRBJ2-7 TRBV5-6 CASRYGGGLAGNVEQYF TGTGCCAGCAGGTACGGAGGAGGACTAGCGGGGAATGTCGAGCAGTACTTC
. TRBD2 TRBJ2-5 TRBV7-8 CASRRAGVETQYF TGTGCCAGCAGGAGGGCGGGAGTGGAGACCCAGTACTTC
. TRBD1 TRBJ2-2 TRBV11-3 CASSARQGTNTGELFF TGTGCCAGCAGCGCCCGACAGGGAACGAACACCGGGGAGCTGTTTTTT
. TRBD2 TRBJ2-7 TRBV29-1 CSVGGLAESSYEQYF TGCAGCGTTGGGGGACTAGCGGAAAGCTCCTACGAGCAGTACTTC
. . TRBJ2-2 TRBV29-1 CSVEVVSRNTGELFF TGCAGCGTTGAAGTTGTGAGCAGGAACACCGGGGAGCTGTTTTTT
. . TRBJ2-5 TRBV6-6 CASSYSGTTETQYF TGTGCCAGCAGTTACAGTGGGACAACAGAGACCCAGTACTTC
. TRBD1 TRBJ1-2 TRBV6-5 CASSPPGQVIGYTF TGTGCCAGCAGTCCCCCGGGACAGGTGATTGGCTACACCTTC
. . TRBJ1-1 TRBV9 CASSATQGFNTEAFF TGTGCCAGCAGCGCGACCCAGGGTTTCAACACTGAAGCTTTCTTT
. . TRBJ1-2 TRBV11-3 CASRPGRFNYGYTF TGTGCCAGCAGGCCGGGACGCTTCAACTATGGCTACACCTTC
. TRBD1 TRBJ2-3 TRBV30 CAWRQITGTGYFDTQYF TGTGCCTGGAGACAGATCACCGGGACAGGGTATTTCGATACGCAGTATTTT
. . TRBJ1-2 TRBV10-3 CAISPGSGPGDYGYTF TGTGCCATAAGTCCCGGTTCGGGCCCGGGAGACTATGGCTACACCTTC
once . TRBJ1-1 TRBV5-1 CASSLDRLNTEAFF TGCGCCAGCAGCTTGGACAGACTAAACACTGAAGCTTTCTTT